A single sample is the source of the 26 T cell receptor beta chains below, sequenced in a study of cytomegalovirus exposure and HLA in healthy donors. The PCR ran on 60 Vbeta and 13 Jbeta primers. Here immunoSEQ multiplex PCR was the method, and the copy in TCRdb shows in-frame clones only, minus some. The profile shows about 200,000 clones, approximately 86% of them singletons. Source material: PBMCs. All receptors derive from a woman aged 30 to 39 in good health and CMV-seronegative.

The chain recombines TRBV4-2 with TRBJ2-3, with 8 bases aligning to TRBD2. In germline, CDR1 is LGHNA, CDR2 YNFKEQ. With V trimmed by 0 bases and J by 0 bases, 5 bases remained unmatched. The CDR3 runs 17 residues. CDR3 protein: CASSQDEAGASTDTQYF. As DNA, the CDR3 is TGTGCCAGCAGCCAAGATGAAGCGGGGGCTAGCACAGATACGCAGTATTTT.

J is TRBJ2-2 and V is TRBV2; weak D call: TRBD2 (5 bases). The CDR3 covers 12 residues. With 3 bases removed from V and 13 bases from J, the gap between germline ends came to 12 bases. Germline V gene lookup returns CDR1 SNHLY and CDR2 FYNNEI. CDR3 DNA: TGTGCCAGCAGTGAGCTCCTCGAGGGGCTGTTTTTT. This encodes CASSELLEGLFF.

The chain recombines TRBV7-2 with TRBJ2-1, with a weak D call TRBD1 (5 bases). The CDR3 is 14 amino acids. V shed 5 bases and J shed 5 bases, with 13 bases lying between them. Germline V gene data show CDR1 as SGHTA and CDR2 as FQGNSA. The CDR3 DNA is TGTGCCAGCAGCCGGCCAGGGCGACACAATGAGCAGTTCTTC. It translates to CASSRPGRHNEQFF.

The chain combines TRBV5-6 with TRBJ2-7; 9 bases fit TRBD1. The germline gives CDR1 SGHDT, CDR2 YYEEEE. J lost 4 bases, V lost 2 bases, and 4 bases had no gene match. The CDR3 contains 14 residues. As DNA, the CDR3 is TGTGCCAGCAGCTTATCCGGGACAGGGTACGAGCAGTACTTC. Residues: CASSLSGTGYEQYF.

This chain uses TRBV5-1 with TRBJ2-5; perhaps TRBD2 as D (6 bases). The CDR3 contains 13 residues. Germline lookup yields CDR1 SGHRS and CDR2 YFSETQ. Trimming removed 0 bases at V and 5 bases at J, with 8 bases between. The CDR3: CASSLGGVETQYF. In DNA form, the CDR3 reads TGCGCCAGCAGCTTGGGGGGGGTGGAGACCCAGTACTTC.

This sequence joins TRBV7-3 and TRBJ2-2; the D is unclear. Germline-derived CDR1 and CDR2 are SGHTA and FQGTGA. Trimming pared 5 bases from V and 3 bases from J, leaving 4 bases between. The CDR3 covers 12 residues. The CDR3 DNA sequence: TGTGCCAGCAGCCCCTACACCGGGGAGCTGTTTTTT. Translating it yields CASSPYTGELFF.

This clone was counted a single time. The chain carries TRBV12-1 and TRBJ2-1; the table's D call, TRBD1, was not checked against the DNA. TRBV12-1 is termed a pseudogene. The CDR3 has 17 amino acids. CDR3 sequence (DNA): TGTGCCAGCACCCTTTGTACTCCGAGGGGGCCATACAATGAGCAGTTCTTC. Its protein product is CASTLCTPRGPYNEQFF.

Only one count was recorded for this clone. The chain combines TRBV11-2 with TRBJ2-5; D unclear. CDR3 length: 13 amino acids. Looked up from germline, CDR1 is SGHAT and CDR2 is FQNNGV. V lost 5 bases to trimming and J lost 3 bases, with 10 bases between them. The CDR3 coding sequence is TGTGCCAGCAGCACAACAGTTAAAGAGACCCAGTACTTC. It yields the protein CASSTTVKETQYF.

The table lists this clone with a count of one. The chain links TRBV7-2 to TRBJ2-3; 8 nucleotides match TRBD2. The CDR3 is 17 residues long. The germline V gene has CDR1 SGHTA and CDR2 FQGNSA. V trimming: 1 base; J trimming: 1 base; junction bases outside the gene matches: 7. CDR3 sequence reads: CASSLVRTSMGTDTQYF. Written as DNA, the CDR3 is TGTGCCAGCAGCTTAGTGAGGACTAGCATGGGCACAGATACGCAGTATTTT.

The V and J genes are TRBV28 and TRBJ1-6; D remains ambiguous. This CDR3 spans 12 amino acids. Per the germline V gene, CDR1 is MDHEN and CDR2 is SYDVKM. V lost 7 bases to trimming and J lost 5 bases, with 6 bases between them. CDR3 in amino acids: CASNGNNSPLHF. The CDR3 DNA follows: TGTGCCAGCAACGGGAATAATTCACCCCTCCACTTT. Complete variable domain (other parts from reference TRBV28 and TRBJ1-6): DVKVTQSSRYLVKRTGEKVFLECVQDMDHENMFWYRQDPGLGLRLIYFSYDVKMKEKGDIPEGYSVSREKKERFSLILESASTNQTSMYLCASNGNNSPLHFGNGTRLTVT.

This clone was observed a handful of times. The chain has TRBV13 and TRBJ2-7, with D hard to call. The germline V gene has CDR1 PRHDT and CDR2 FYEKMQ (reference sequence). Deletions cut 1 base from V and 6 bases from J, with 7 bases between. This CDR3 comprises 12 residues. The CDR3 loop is CASSLVVGEQYF. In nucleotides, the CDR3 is TGTGCCAGCAGCTTAGTAGTCGGCGAGCAGTACTTC.

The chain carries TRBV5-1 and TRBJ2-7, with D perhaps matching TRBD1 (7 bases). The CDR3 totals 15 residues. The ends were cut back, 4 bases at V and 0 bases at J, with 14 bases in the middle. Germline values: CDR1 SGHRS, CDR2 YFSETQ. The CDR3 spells CASSLSRDSSYEQYF. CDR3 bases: TGCGCCAGCAGCCTTTCGCGGGACAGCTCCTACGAGCAGTACTTC.

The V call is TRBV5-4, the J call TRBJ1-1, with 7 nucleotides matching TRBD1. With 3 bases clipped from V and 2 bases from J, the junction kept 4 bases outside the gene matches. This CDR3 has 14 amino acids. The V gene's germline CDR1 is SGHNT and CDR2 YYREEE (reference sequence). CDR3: CASSSQGGNTEAFF. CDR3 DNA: TGTGCCAGCAGCTCTCAGGGGGGAAACACTGAAGCTTTCTTT.

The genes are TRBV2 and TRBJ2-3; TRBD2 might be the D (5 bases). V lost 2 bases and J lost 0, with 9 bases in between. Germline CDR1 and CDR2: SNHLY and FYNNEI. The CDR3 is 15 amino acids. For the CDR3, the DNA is TGTGCCAGCAGTGAATCGCGGGCTAGCACAGATACGCAGTATTTT. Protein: CASSESRASTDTQYF.

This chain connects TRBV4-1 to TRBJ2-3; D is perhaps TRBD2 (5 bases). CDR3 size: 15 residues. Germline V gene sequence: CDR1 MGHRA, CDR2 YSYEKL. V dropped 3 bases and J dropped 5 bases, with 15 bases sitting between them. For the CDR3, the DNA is TGCGCCAGCAGCCAGGCCAGCGGTTTTAGAGATACGCAGTATTTT. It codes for CASSQASGFRDTQYF.

DNA of the CDR3: TGTGCCAGCAGCTTCAACCACAAAGAGACCCAGTACTTC. This encodes CASSFNHKETQYF. The genes are TRBV11-1 and TRBJ2-5; D is ambiguous. CDR1 is SGHAT and CDR2 is FQDESV in the germline V gene (reference sequence). The CDR3 has 13 residues. V was shortened by 3 bases and J by 3 bases, with 8 bases between the two germline ends.

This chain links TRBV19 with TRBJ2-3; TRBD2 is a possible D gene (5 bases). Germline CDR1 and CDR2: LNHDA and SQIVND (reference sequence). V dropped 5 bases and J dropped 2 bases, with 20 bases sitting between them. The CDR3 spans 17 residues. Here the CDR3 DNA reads TGTGCCAGTAGTGTTGGACTGCGAGAGGCCTTCACAGATACGCAGTATTTT. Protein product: CASSVGLREAFTDTQYF.

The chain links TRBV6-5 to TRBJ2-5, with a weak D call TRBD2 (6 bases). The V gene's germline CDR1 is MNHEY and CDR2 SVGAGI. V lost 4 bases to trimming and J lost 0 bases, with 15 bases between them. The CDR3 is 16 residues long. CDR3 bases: TGTGCCAGCAGTTTATCCGGGACTCCAAACCAAGAGACCCAGTACTTC. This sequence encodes CASSLSGTPNQETQYF.

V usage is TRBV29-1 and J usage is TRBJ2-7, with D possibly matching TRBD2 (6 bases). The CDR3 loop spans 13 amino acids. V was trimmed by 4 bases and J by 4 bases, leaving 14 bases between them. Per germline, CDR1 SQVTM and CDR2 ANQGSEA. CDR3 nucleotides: TGCAGCGTTGCTGGGGGGTATTATTACGAGCAGTACTTC. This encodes CSVAGGYYYEQYF.

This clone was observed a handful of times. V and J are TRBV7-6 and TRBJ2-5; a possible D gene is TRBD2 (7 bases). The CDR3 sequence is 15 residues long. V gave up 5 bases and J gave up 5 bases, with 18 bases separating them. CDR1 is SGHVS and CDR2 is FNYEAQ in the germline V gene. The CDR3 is CASSARLGGVETQYF. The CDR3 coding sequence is TGTGCCAGCAGCGCGCGACTAGGGGGGGTGGAGACCCAGTACTTC.

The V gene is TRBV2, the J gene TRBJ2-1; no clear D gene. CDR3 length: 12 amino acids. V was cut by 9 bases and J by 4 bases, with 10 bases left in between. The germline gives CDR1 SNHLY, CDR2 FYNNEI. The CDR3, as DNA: TGTGCCAGACAGAGCCAGTACAATGAGCAGTTCTTC. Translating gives CARQSQYNEQFF.

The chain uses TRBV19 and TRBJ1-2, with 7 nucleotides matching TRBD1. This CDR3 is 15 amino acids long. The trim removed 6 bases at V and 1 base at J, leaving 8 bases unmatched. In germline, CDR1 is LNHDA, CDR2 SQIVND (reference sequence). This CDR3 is CASSSGTANNYGYTF. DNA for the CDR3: TGTGCCAGTAGCTCGGGGACAGCAAATAACTATGGCTACACCTTC.

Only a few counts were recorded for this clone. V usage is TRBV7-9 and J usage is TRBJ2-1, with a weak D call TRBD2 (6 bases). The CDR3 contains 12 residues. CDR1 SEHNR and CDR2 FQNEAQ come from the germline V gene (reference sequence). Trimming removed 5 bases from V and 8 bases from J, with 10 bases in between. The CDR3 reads CASSPTSYEQFF. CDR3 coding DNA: TGTGCCAGCAGCCCGACTAGTTATGAGCAGTTCTTC.

The CDR3 region is CASSTYRDTGELFF. The CDR3, as DNA: TGTGCCAGTAGTACCTACAGAGACACCGGGGAGCTGTTTTTT. The chain combines TRBV19 with TRBJ2-2; D is unclear. Per germline, CDR1 LNHDA and CDR2 SQIVND (reference sequence). The CDR3 contains 14 residues. Trimming pared 4 bases from V and 3 bases from J, leaving 9 bases between.

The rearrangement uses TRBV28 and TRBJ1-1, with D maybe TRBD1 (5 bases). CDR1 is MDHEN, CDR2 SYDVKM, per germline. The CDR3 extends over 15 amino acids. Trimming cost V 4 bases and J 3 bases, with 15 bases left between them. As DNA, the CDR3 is TGTGCCAGCAGTTCCGCCGGGGGTTTTGACACTGAAGCTTTCTTT. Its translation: CASSSAGGFDTEAFF.

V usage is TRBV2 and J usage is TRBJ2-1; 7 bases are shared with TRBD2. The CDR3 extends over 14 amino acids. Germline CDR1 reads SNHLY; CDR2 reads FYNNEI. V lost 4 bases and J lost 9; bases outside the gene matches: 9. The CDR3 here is CASSGYGGSGEQFF. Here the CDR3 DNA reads TGTGCCAGCAGTGGGTACGGGGGGTCCGGTGAGCAGTTCTTC.